Listed here is a single T cell receptor beta chain. The sample belongs to a study of blood T cell repertoires in COVID-19. The assay was immunoSEQ multiplex PCR, and TCRdb's table has in-frame clones only and misses some. The sample holds 270,000 or so clones, about 91% seen once. V shed 0 bases and J shed 4 bases, with 6 bases lying between them. This CDR3 comprises 14 residues. The germline V gene encodes CDR1 MGHRA and CDR2 YSYEKL. The chain couples TRBV4-1 to TRBJ1-4; D remains unclear. Input material: PBMCs or T cells enriched from blood (not recorded which). The source of this sequence is a man in his forties who had been exposed to COVID-19. CDR3 DNA sequence: TGCGCCAGCAGCCAAGAGCGGAGTAATGAAAAACTGTTTTTT. Translation: CASSQERSNEKLFF.